The 30 T cell receptor beta chains below were found in one sample sequenced in a study of cytomegalovirus exposure and HLA in healthy donors. 60 Vbeta and 13 Jbeta primers were used in PCR. Using immunoSEQ multiplex PCR, the repertoire was profiled, and TCRdb retains in-frame clones only, with some absent. Among roughly 99,000 clones listed, approximately 81% were seen once. What was sequenced was PBMCs. The receptors shown here come from a man aged 25 to 45 in good health and CMV-seronegative.

V and J are TRBV7-9 and TRBJ2-6; possibly TRBD1 for D (5 bases). The length of the CDR3 is 16 residues. Germline CDR1 and CDR2: SEHNR and FQNEAQ (reference sequence). The V end lost 3 bases, the J end lost 2 bases, and 11 bases lay between the germline ends. CDR3 sequence (DNA): TGTGCCAGCAGCTTGTCCTCAGGGACTGGGGCCAACGTCCTGACTTTC. It specifies CASSLSSGTGANVLTF.

This chain connects TRBV6-1 to TRBJ2-7, with a possible D match to TRBD2 (5 bases). The CDR3 has 14 amino acids. Germline CDR1 reads MNHNS; CDR2 reads SASEGT. V was pared by 0 bases and J by 3 bases, with 9 bases between. CDR3 sequence: CASSEATRVYEQYF. The CDR3 DNA is TGTGCCAGCAGTGAAGCCACTAGAGTCTACGAGCAGTACTTC.

This rearrangement joins TRBV4-1 to TRBJ2-4; 9 bases are a match to TRBD1. CDR3 size: 15 residues. Trimming cost V 3 bases and J 7 bases; bases outside gene matches: 7. Germline assignment: CDR1 MGHRA and CDR2 YSYEKL. CDR3 DNA sequence: TGCGCCAGCAGCCAGCCGGGACAGGGTACGAACATTCAGTACTTC. It specifies CASSQPGQGTNIQYF.

This chain joins TRBV29-1 and TRBJ1-2, with 10 bases aligning to TRBD1. The CDR3 extends over 13 amino acids. Germline V CDR1 and CDR2: SQVTM, ANQGSEA. J lost 7 bases, V lost 6 bases, and 8 bases had no gene match. CDR3 DNA sequence: TGCAGCGTACCGGGACAGGGGTTTTTTGGCTACACCTTC. Its translation is CSVPGQGFFGYTF.

The rearrangement links TRBV5-8 to TRBJ2-1, with D maybe TRBD1 (6 bases). The CDR3 extends over 14 amino acids. CDR1 SGHTS and CDR2 YDEGEE come from the germline V gene. The V and J ends lost 1 base and 10 bases respectively, with 15 bases between them. In DNA form, the CDR3 reads TGTGCCAGCAGCTTGAATAACAGGGTGCGGGAGCAGTTCTTC. This codes for CASSLNNRVREQFF.

The chain is built from TRBV11-2 and TRBJ2-5, with TRBD1 matching over 7 bases. V lost 6 bases, J lost 5 bases, and 6 bases stayed unmatched. CDR3 length: 13 residues. Germline CDR1 is SGHAT and CDR2 is FQNNGV. CDR3 region: CASSSTGLETQYF. In DNA form, the CDR3 reads TGTGCCAGCAGTTCGACAGGGTTGGAGACCCAGTACTTC.

This clone was counted only a few times. The chain couples TRBV9 to TRBJ1-4; D may be TRBD1 (5 bases). The CDR3 totals 15 residues. Germline-derived CDR1 and CDR2 are SGDLS and YYNGEE. V was clipped by 4 bases and J by 1 base, with 11 bases between them. In DNA, the CDR3 is TGTGCCAGCAGCCCAGCGGGGGGAACTAATGAAAAACTGTTTTTT. Residues: CASSPAGGTNEKLFF.

This chain joins TRBV28 and TRBJ1-5; 9 bases align to TRBD1. There are 14 residues in the CDR3. Germline V gene sequence: CDR1 MDHEN, CDR2 SYDVKM. V lost 5 bases to trimming and J lost 7 bases; unmatched junction nucleotides: 6. CDR3 sequence: CASSRDRVGQPQHF. The CDR3 DNA sequence: TGTGCCAGCAGTCGGGACAGGGTAGGACAGCCCCAGCATTTT.

The rearrangement uses TRBV19 and TRBJ1-2; D is uncertain. Trimming cost V 5 bases and J 7 bases, with 11 bases left between them. Germline V gene lookup returns CDR1 LNHDA and CDR2 SQIVND (reference sequence). The CDR3 loop spans 12 amino acids. CDR3 bases: TGTGCCAGTAGTGGAGGGAGGGCTGGCTACACCTTC. It encodes CASSGGRAGYTF. The full variable domain, with the rest looked up from reference TRBV19 and TRBJ1-2, is DGGITQSPKYLFRKEGQNVTLSCEQNLNHDAMYWYRQDPGQGLRLIYYSQIVNDFQKGDIAEGYSVSREKKESFPLTVTSAQKNPTAFYLCASSGGRAGYTFGSGTRLTVV.

The V gene is TRBV19, the J gene TRBJ2-1; 11 bases match TRBD2. There are 14 residues in the CDR3. The J segment lost 7 bases and the V segment lost 5 bases, leaving 4 bases of the junction unmatched. The germline V gene encodes CDR1 LNHDA and CDR2 SQIVND (reference sequence). The CDR3 spells CASSSTSGSNEQFF. The CDR3 coding sequence is TGTGCCAGTAGTTCAACTAGCGGGAGTAATGAGCAGTTCTTC.

The chain combines TRBV28 with TRBJ2-5, with D possibly being TRBD1 (5 bases). CDR3 size: 15 residues. Germline V lookup: CDR1 MDHEN, CDR2 SYDVKM. V was clipped by 3 bases and J by 5 bases, with 16 bases between them. The CDR3 loop is CASSFYENRMETQYF. CDR3 coding DNA: TGTGCCAGCAGTTTTTATGAGAACAGGATGGAGACCCAGTACTTC. Supplemented by reference TRBV28 and TRBJ2-5, the full variable domain reads DVKVTQSSRYLVKRTGEKVFLECVQDMDHENMFWYRQDPGLGLRLIYFSYDVKMKEKGDIPEGYSVSREKKERFSLILESASTNQTSMYLCASSFYENRMETQYFGPGTRLLVL.

The chain links TRBV4-1 to TRBJ2-5, with 10 bases aligning to TRBD1. This CDR3 region has 16 residues. V was clipped by 3 bases and J by 1 base; unmatched bases: 5. In germline, CDR1 is MGHRA, CDR2 YSYEKL. CDR3 protein: CASSHGTGDTQETQYF. CDR3 DNA sequence: TGCGCCAGCAGCCATGGGACAGGGGATACCCAAGAGACCCAGTACTTC.

Only one count was recorded for this clone. This chain links TRBV5-1 with TRBJ1-1, with 8 bases lining up with TRBD1. The CDR3 contains 14 residues. Germline values: CDR1 SGHRS, CDR2 YFSETQ. The V segment lost 2 bases and the J segment 2 bases; nucleotides outside the gene matches: 2. The CDR3 here is CASSFGQGNTEAFF. Written as DNA, the CDR3 is TGCGCCAGCAGCTTTGGACAGGGCAACACTGAAGCTTTCTTT.

This sequence joins TRBV14 and TRBJ1-2, with D possibly TRBD1 on 5 matching bases. The germline gives CDR1 SGHDN, CDR2 FVKESK. Trimming took off 5 bases at V and 4 bases at J, with 17 bases between the two ends. The CDR3 loop spans 15 amino acids. CDR3 nucleotide sequence: TGTGCCAGCAGCTACACGGCGGGGGAGGCCTATGGCTACACCTTC. This codes for CASSYTAGEAYGYTF.

V usage is TRBV7-9 and J usage is TRBJ1-1; D gene unclear. CDR1 and CDR2 from the germline V gene are SEHNR and FQNEAQ (reference sequence). The CDR3 has 13 residues. CDR3 nucleotide sequence: TGTGCTCTAGAGCGGGCAATGAACACTGAAGCTTTCTTT. It encodes CALERAMNTEAFF.

The rearrangement joins TRBV6-5 to TRBJ2-7, with D perhaps matching TRBD1 (6 bases). The V end lost 2 bases, the J end lost 6 bases, and 14 bases lay between the germline ends. This CDR3 spans 14 amino acids. From germline, CDR1 is MNHEY and CDR2 SVGAGI. CDR3 nucleotides: TGTGCCAGCAGTTACGAACAGGGTGGCCGCGAGCAGTACTTC. Translation: CASSYEQGGREQYF.

This clone appeared once. V usage is TRBV2 and J usage is TRBJ2-7, with 8 nucleotides matching TRBD2. The germline gives CDR1 SNHLY, CDR2 FYNNEI. CDR3 length: 15 residues. V dropped 3 bases and J dropped 3; count of bases not matched to a gene: 7. The CDR3 DNA reads TGTGCCAGCAGTGACCGGGGGGGCGGGAGCTACGAGCAGTACTTC. It translates to CASSDRGGGSYEQYF.

The chain links TRBV10-2 to TRBJ1-1; D gene uncertain. The V gene's germline CDR1 is WSHSY and CDR2 SAAADI. The CDR3 length is 11 residues. The ends were cut back, 6 bases at V and 5 bases at J, with 7 bases in the middle. For the CDR3, the DNA is TGCGCCAGCAGCTCCGGGACTGAAGCTTTCTTT. Its translation is CASSSGTEAFF.

This chain links TRBV14 with TRBJ1-1; the match to TRBD1 covers 7 bases. Germline V gives CDR1 SGHDN, CDR2 FVKESK. Trimming removed 3 bases from V and 2 bases from J; junction bases left unmatched: 6. This CDR3 has 15 amino acids. The CDR3 DNA reads as TGTGCCAGCAGCCAGCTAACAGGGGTTAACACTGAAGCTTTCTTT. This gives the protein CASSQLTGVNTEAFF.

The chain couples TRBV28 to TRBJ2-6; maybe TRBD1 (6 bases). CDR3 length: 17 amino acids. The V end lost 5 bases, the J end lost 4 bases, and 18 bases lay between the germline ends. Looked up from germline, CDR1 is MDHEN and CDR2 is SYDVKM. CDR3 residues: CASSLGDTGSGANVLTF. In DNA, the CDR3 is TGTGCCAGCAGTCTAGGTGACACAGGGTCCGGGGCCAACGTCCTGACTTTC.

A few counts support this clone. The chain combines TRBV19 with TRBJ1-1; D is unresolved. This CDR3 region has 14 residues. The V end lost 3 bases, the J end lost 0 bases, and 8 bases lay between the germline ends. Germline CDR1 reads LNHDA; CDR2 reads SQIVND (reference sequence). The CDR3 sequence: CASSIKLLNTEAFF. The CDR3 DNA reads as TGTGCCAGTAGTATCAAACTACTGAACACTGAAGCTTTCTTT.

This chain connects TRBV7-8 to TRBJ2-5; D is ambiguous. CDR3 length equals 14 residues. Germline V CDR1 and CDR2: SGHVS, FQNEAQ. Trimming removed 5 bases from V and 4 bases from J, with 14 bases in between. The CDR3 DNA reads as TGTGCCAGCAGCCAAGGTAGCAGACGAGAGACCCAGTACTTC. It is translated as CASSQGSRRETQYF.

This chain uses TRBV7-9 with TRBJ2-5; weak D call: TRBD1 (6 bases). Trimming shortened V by 5 bases and J by 5 bases, and 18 bases separated the two germline ends. CDR1 is SEHNR and CDR2 is FQNEAQ in the germline V gene (reference sequence). The CDR3 totals 15 residues. The CDR3 DNA reads TGTGCCAGCAGCCCATGGACAGCTGTCCAGGAGACCCAGTACTTC. Its protein is CASSPWTAVQETQYF.

The chain is built from TRBV15 and TRBJ1-6, with a tentative D call TRBD1 (5 bases). The CDR3 runs 15 residues. CDR1 and CDR2 (germline): LNHNV, YYDKDF (reference sequence). The V and J ends lost 5 bases and 7 bases respectively, with 15 bases between them. CDR3: CATSPHGGGNSPLHF. The CDR3 bases are TGTGCCACCAGCCCCCACGGGGGAGGCAATTCACCCCTCCACTTT.

This rearrangement joins TRBV6-5 to TRBJ1-4, with 10 bases aligning to TRBD1. The germline V gene has CDR1 MNHEY and CDR2 SVGAGI. Trimming cost V 7 bases and J 2 bases; bases outside gene matches: 4. The CDR3 is made up of 15 amino acids. The CDR3 DNA reads as TGTGCCAGCAAAAAGGACAGGGGGACTAATGAAAAACTGTTTTTT. It is translated as CASKKDRGTNEKLFF.

The rearrangement uses TRBV10-1 and TRBJ2-1; D is undetermined. Trimming shortened V by 6 bases and J by 4 bases, and 7 bases separated the two germline ends. Germline CDR1 is WNHNN and CDR2 is SYGVQD (reference sequence). The CDR3 loop spans 12 amino acids. The CDR3 protein is CASSPSYNEQFF. In DNA form, the CDR3 reads TGCGCCAGCAGCCCGTCGTACAATGAGCAGTTCTTC.

J is TRBJ2-2 and V is TRBV11-3; possible D gene TRBD2, 5 bases. Trimming left V 1 base short and J 2 bases short, with 5 bases between. Germline lookup yields CDR1 SGHNT and CDR2 YENEEA. The CDR3 is 14 residues long. The chain's CDR3 is CASSLGTNTGELFF. The CDR3 DNA reads as TGTGCCAGCAGCTTAGGGACTAACACCGGGGAGCTGTTTTTT.

The CDR3 region has the DNA TGTGCCAGCAGCCCCGGGACTAGCGGGAGCTATGAGCAGTTCTTC. Its translation is CASSPGTSGSYEQFF. This rearrangement joins TRBV6-1 to TRBJ2-1; the match to TRBD2 covers 14 bases. V shed 6 bases and J 8 bases; nucleotides not matched to a gene: 6. The CDR3 covers 15 residues. Germline CDR1 and CDR2: MNHNS and SASEGT.

The chain combines TRBV29-1 with TRBJ2-1; 12 nucleotides align to TRBD2. This CDR3 is built from 16 residues. V lost 6 bases to trimming and J lost 3 bases; unmatched junction nucleotides: 9. Germline lookup yields CDR1 SQVTM and CDR2 ANQGSEA. CDR3 sequence: CSVWTSGTPYYNEQFF. The CDR3 coding sequence is TGCAGCGTCTGGACTAGCGGGACCCCGTACTACAATGAGCAGTTCTTC.

This clone was detected once. This chain connects TRBV5-1 to TRBJ2-7, with a possible D match to TRBD1 (6 bases). CDR1 is SGHRS and CDR2 is YFSETQ in the germline V gene. Trimming removed 8 bases at V and 7 bases at J, with 13 bases between. This CDR3 has 11 residues. The CDR3 sequence: CASKQGWEQYF. The CDR3 region has the DNA TGCGCCAGTAAACAGGGATGGGAGCAGTACTTC.